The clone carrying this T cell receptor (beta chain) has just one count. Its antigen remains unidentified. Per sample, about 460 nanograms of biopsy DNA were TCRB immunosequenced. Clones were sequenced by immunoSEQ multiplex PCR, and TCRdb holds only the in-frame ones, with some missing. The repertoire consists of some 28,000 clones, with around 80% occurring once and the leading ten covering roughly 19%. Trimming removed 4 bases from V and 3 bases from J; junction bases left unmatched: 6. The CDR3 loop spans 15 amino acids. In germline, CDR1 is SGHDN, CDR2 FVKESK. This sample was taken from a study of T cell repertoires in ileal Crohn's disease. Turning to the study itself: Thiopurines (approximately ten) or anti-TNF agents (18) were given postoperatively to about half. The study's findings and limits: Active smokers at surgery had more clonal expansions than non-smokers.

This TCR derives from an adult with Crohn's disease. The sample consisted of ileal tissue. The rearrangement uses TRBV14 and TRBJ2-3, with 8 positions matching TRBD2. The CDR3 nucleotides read TGTGCCAGCAGCCCGGGGACTAGAGTAACAGATACGCAGTATTTT. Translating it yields CASSPGTRVTDTQYF.